Presented here are 30 T cell receptor beta chains from one specimen sequenced in a study of CD8+CD57+ T cells in acquired aplastic anemia. The use of genomic DNA as template underpinned the TCR beta VDJ and CDR3 profiling. Using its own MiXCR run on the reads, TCRdb lists one record per CDR3 protein. The sample has 200,000 to 250,000 distinct CDR3 sequences; roughly 50% are singletons. Sequenced patients had shown CD8+CD57+ cell expansion by flow cytometry. Sequenced: sorted CD4+, CD8+, or CD8+CD57+ T cells (not recorded which) from PBMCs. These TCRs come from a human donor with aplastic anemia.

This clonotype occurred many times. This chain joins TRBV12-3 or TRBV12-4 and TRBJ2-1, with TRBD1 as a possible D gene (8 bases). The germline V and J ends were trimmed by 5 bases and 6 bases, with 17 bases remaining between them. The CDR3 loop spans 15 amino acids. CDR3 nucleotide sequence: TGTGCCAGCAGTCTTTTACAGGGGGGGGTCAATGAGCAGTTCTTC. Its translation: CASSLLQGGVNEQFF.

This clonotype has ten or more counts. The rearrangement joins TRBV7-8 to TRBJ2-3, with D hard to call. CDR1 SGHVS and CDR2 FQNEAQ come from the germline V gene. The CDR3 length is 13 residues. Trimming shortened V by 6 bases and J by 6 bases, and 13 bases separated the two germline ends. CDR3 loop: CASRTGGSDTQYF. The CDR3 coding sequence is TGTGCCAGCAGGACCGGCGGCTCCGATACGCAGTATTTT. Supplemented by reference TRBV7-8 and TRBJ2-3, the full variable domain reads GAGVSQSPRYKVAKRGQDVALRCDPISGHVSLFWYQQALGQGPEFLTYFQNEAQLDKSGLPSDRFFAERPEGSVSTLKIQRTQQEDSAVYLCASRTGGSDTQYFGPGTRLTVL.

This sequence joins TRBV7-8 and TRBJ2-5, with 16 nucleotides matching TRBD2. The germline gives CDR1 SGHVS, CDR2 FQNEAQ. The V and J ends lost 4 bases and 4 bases, in that order; junction bases with no gene match: 6. The CDR3 has 17 amino acids. The CDR3 sequence: CASSSGLAGGLRETQYF. The CDR3 DNA follows: TGTGCCAGCAGCTCGGGACTAGCGGGGGGGCTCAGAGAGACCCAGTACTTC. The full variable domain, its missing parts supplied by reference TRBV7-8 and TRBJ2-5, is GAGVSQSPRYKVAKRGQDVALRCDPISGHVSLFWYQQALGQGPEFLTYFQNEAQLDKSGLPSDRFFAERPEGSVSTLKIQRTQQEDSAVYLCASSSGLAGGLRETQYFGPGTRLLVL.

This clonotype was recorded at least ten times. V and J are TRBV29-1 and TRBJ2-2; D is undetermined. The V gene lost 3 bases and the J gene lost 2 bases, with 7 bases spanning the gap. The length of the CDR3 is 13 residues. In germline, CDR1 is SQVTM, CDR2 ANQGSEA. CDR3 nucleotide sequence: TGCAGCGTTGATCCCAGAAACACCGGGGAGCTGTTTTTT. Protein: CSVDPRNTGELFF.

The chain carries TRBV10-3 and TRBJ1-4; D is ambiguous. The CDR3 is made up of 11 amino acids. Trimming removed 5 bases from V and 3 bases from J, with 1 base in between. Germline values: CDR1 ENHRY, CDR2 SYGVKD. CDR3 protein: CAISSNEKLFF. Here the CDR3 DNA reads TGTGCCATCAGTTCTAATGAAAAACTGTTTTTT.

CDR3 amino acids: CASSEGGGGEKLFF. Here the CDR3 DNA reads TGTGCCAGCAGTGAAGGAGGGGGTGGTGAAAAACTGTTTTTT. The J gene is TRBJ1-4, the V gene TRBV25-1; perhaps TRBD1 as D (6 bases). CDR1 is MGHDK, CDR2 SYGVNS, per germline. CDR3 length: 14 amino acids. Trimming stripped 2 bases from V and 7 bases from J, with 11 bases between.

V and J are TRBV2 and TRBJ2-7; D gene unclear. The CDR3 is 11 amino acids. Germline values: CDR1 SNHLY, CDR2 FYNNEI. The CDR3 is CASSDGRLRIV. CDR3 in DNA: TGTGCCAGCAGTGACGGCCGGCTGCGAATAGTC.

Only one count was recorded for this clonotype. One base away lies a much larger clone, so this may be a sequencing read error. This chain connects TRBV12-3 or TRBV12-4 to TRBJ2-2, with a tentative D call TRBD1 (5 bases). The CDR3 runs to 16 residues. Deletions cut 3 bases from V and 5 bases from J, with 16 bases between. The CDR3 DNA is TGTGCCAGCAGTTTTACCCGGGCAGGGTCTACCGGGGAGCTGTTTTTT. It translates to CASSFTRAGSTGELFF.

The V gene is TRBV2, the J gene TRBJ1-5; TRBD1 matches at 10 bases. After removal of 8 bases from V and 6 bases from J, the junction contained 4 bases not matched to a gene. Germline CDR1 is SNHLY and CDR2 is FYNNEI. The length of the CDR3 is 13 residues. The CDR3 nucleotides read TGTGCCAGCGGGACAGGGGAGACTCAGCCCCAGCATTTT. Its protein is CASGTGETQPQHF.

In the case of this clonotype: The conserved phenylalanine or tryptophan is not found at the CDR3 terminus, so this likely reflects a read error. The rearrangement links TRBV19 to TRBJ2-1; 9 bases agree with TRBD2. CDR3 size: 14 residues. Germline-derived CDR1 and CDR2 are LNHDA and SQIVND (reference sequence). With 3 bases clipped from V and 5 bases from J, the junction kept 2 bases outside the gene matches. In DNA, the CDR3 is TGTGCCAGTAGTATTAGCGGGGGAGACAATGAGCAGTTCCTC. As protein: CASSISGGDNEQFL.

This chain uses TRBV7-9 with TRBJ2-5; D might be TRBD1 (6 bases). This CDR3 is 17 amino acids long. Germline V gene data show CDR1 as SEHNR and CDR2 as FQNEAQ (reference sequence). Trimming took off 5 bases at V and 5 bases at J, with 24 bases between the two ends. The chain's CDR3 is CASSHKTGILRGETQYF. As DNA, the CDR3 is TGTGCCAGCAGCCACAAAACAGGGATACTAAGGGGGGAGACCCAGTACTTC. Looking up the rest from reference TRBV7-9 and TRBJ2-5 gives the full variable domain: DTGVSQNPRHKITKRGQNVTFRCDPISEHNRLYWYRQTLGQGPEFLTYFQNEAQLEKSRLLSDRFSAERPKGSFSTLEIQRTEQGDSAMYLCASSHKTGILRGETQYFGPGTRLLVL.

Ten or more counts support this clonotype. The chain couples TRBV11-2 to TRBJ2-3; D is uncertain. CDR3 size: 16 residues. The germline CDR1 and CDR2 sequences are SGHAT and FQNNGV. The ends were cut back, 0 bases at V and 4 bases at J, with 14 bases in the middle. The CDR3 bases are TGTGCCAGCAGCTTAGATCTTGTACTAACCCCAGATACGCAGTATTTT. Its translation: CASSLDLVLTPDTQYF.

The V gene is TRBV4-3, the J gene TRBJ1-2; the D gene is possibly TRBD1 (6 bases). V lost 4 bases and J 6 bases, leaving 18 bases between the germline ends. The length of the CDR3 is 15 residues. The germline V gene encodes CDR1 LGHNA and CDR2 YSLEER. The CDR3 loop is CASSLALNREDGYTF. In DNA form, the CDR3 reads TGCGCCAGCAGCCTAGCCCTGAACAGGGAGGATGGCTACACCTTC.

V and J are TRBV19 and TRBJ2-5; possibly TRBD2 for D (5 bases). The germline V gene encodes CDR1 LNHDA and CDR2 SQIVND (reference sequence). The V gene lost 1 base and the J gene lost 5 bases, with 8 bases spanning the gap. The CDR3 sequence is 13 residues long. The chain's CDR3 is CASSIGGFETQYF. In DNA form, the CDR3 reads TGTGCCAGTAGTATAGGAGGGTTTGAGACCCAGTACTTC. Looking up the rest from reference TRBV19 and TRBJ2-5 gives the full variable domain: DGGITQSPKYLFRKEGQNVTLSCEQNLNHDAMYWYRQDPGQGLRLIYYSQIVNDFQKGDIAEGYSVSREKKESFPLTVTSAQKNPTAFYLCASSIGGFETQYFGPGTRLLVL.

V is TRBV5-5 and J is TRBJ2-7, with 9 bases aligning to TRBD1. With V trimmed by 4 bases and J by 6 bases, 8 bases remained unmatched. This CDR3 contains 14 residues. Germline loops: CDR1 SGHKS, CDR2 YYEKEE (reference sequence). Here the CDR3 reads CASSRTGGPGEQYF. The DNA for the CDR3 is TGTGCCAGCAGCCGAACAGGGGGCCCGGGCGAGCAGTACTTC.

As DNA, the CDR3 is TGTGCCAGCAGTTTATCCTCTAGCGGAGGACATAGGACCCAGTACTTC. Amino acid sequence: CASSLSSSGGHRTQYF. This chain joins TRBV2 and TRBJ2-5; 7 positions agree with TRBD2. From germline, CDR1 is SNHLY and CDR2 FYNNEI. V lost 5 bases, J lost 7 bases, and 16 bases stayed unmatched. The CDR3 extends over 16 amino acids.

The chain couples TRBV15 to TRBJ1-2; 9 bases are shared with TRBD1. There are 16 residues in the CDR3. With V trimmed by 9 bases and J by 4 bases, 15 bases remained unmatched. Germline V gives CDR1 LNHNV, CDR2 YYDKDF (reference sequence). CDR3 region: CATSRDRVQGAYGYTF. The CDR3 region has the DNA TGTGCCACTAGCCGGGACAGGGTCCAAGGGGCCTATGGCTACACCTTC.

The chain employs TRBV5-1 and TRBJ1-1; 9 bases agree with TRBD1. With V trimmed by 4 bases and J by 4 bases, 14 bases remained unmatched. This CDR3 is 17 amino acids long. Per the germline V gene, CDR1 is SGHRS and CDR2 is YFSETQ. This chain's CDR3 is CASSQYGTGSSSTEAFF. For the CDR3, the DNA is TGCGCCAGCAGCCAGTACGGGACAGGGTCTTCAAGCACTGAAGCTTTCTTT.

This clonotype was detected only a few times. V and J are TRBV2 and TRBJ2-7; TRBD1 might be the D (7 bases). Germline CDR1 is SNHLY and CDR2 is FYNNEI. The CDR3 runs to 15 residues. Trimming took off 5 bases at V and 3 bases at J, with 17 bases between the two ends. The CDR3 nucleotides read TGTGCCAGCAGTCTAGGGGCAGGGGGAGGCTACGAGCAGTACTTC. This translates into CASSLGAGGGYEQYF.

The gene calls are TRBV20-1 and TRBJ1-2; the match to TRBD1 covers 7 bases. V shed 0 bases, J shed 8 bases, and the junction held 9 bases outside the gene matches. The CDR3 runs to 14 residues. In germline, CDR1 is DFQATT, CDR2 SNEGSKA (reference sequence). In nucleotides, the CDR3 is TGCAGTGCTAGAGATAGGTTGACAGGGAGAGGCTACACCTTC. This translates into CSARDRLTGRGYTF.

In regard to this clonotype: One end of the junction is discordant with germline, which a read error may explain. V is TRBV7-2 and J is TRBJ1-5; TRBD1 aligns across 12 bases. This CDR3 is built from 19 residues. Germline V gene lookup returns CDR1 SGHTA and CDR2 FQGNSA. The CDR3 nucleotides read TGCGCCAGCAGCCAAGCCGGGACAGGGGGCCCCTCGGGCAATCAGCCCCAGCACTTT. Its translation is CASSQAGTGGPSGNQPQHF.

This clonotype has at least ten counts. The chain combines TRBV12-3 or TRBV12-4 with TRBJ2-2; D gene unclear. There are 10 residues in the CDR3. Trimming took 6 bases from V and 9 from J, leaving 5 bases between them. The CDR3 sequence: CASRARELFF. The CDR3 coding sequence is TGTGCCAGCAGAGCCCGGGAGCTGTTTTTT.

The count of this clonotype is one. Written as DNA, the CDR3 is TGTGCCAGCACCATGAGGGCAGGGGGGGTGAACACTGAAGCTTTCTTT. It specifies CASTMRAGGVNTEAFF. The rearrangement uses TRBV6-6 and TRBJ1-1, with 7 bases lining up with TRBD1. The CDR3 runs to 16 residues. Germline trimming cut 7 bases from V and 0 bases from J; bases unmatched to any gene: 11. Germline lookup yields CDR1 MNHNY and CDR2 SVGAGI (reference sequence).

Details on this clonotype: One junction end does not reproduce the germline sequence, and a read error may be involved. The genes are TRBV9 and TRBJ2-3; D not certain. Germline lookup yields CDR1 SGDLS and CDR2 YYNGEE. The CDR3 is made up of 14 amino acids. DNA of the CDR3: TGTGCCGGCAGCGTAGCCCCCAACACAGATACGCAGTATTTT. It encodes CAGSVAPNTDTQYF.

Note on this clonotype: A much bigger clone sits one base away, suggesting this may be a read error. The V and J genes are TRBV5-1 and TRBJ2-7, with no clear D. Trimming took off 3 bases at V and 2 bases at J, with 9 bases between the two ends. The CDR3 is 13 amino acids. CDR1 is SGHRS and CDR2 is YFSETQ in the germline V gene. The CDR3, as DNA: TGCGCCAGCAGCTCGGTCGTAGCCTACGAGCAGTACTTC. Translating it yields CASSSVVAYEQYF. Together with reference TRBV5-1 and TRBJ2-7, the CDR3 gives the full variable domain: KAGVTQTPRYLIKTRGQQVTLSCSPISGHRSVSWYQQTPGQGLQFLFEYFSETQRNKGNFPGRFSGRQFSNSRSEMNVSTLELGDSALYLCASSSVVAYEQYFGPGTRLTVT.

The V gene is TRBV20-1, the J gene TRBJ1-2; 9 bases align to TRBD1. The germline gives CDR1 DFQATT, CDR2 SNEGSKA (reference sequence). V was pared by 3 bases and J by 2 bases, with 7 bases of the junction left unmatched. The CDR3 contains 15 residues. CDR3 bases: TGCAGTGCTAGGTCCGGGACAGGGCCCAACTATGGCTACACCTTC. This encodes CSARSGTGPNYGYTF.

The rearrangement joins TRBV25-1 to TRBJ2-2; 9 bases line up with TRBD2. The CDR3 sequence is 19 residues long. V lost 3 bases, J lost 2 bases, and 13 bases stayed unmatched. Germline CDR1 is MGHDK and CDR2 is SYGVNS. The CDR3 nucleotides read TGTGCCAGCAGTGATCAGGGACTAGCACTGACCACAAACACCGGGGAGCTGTTTTTT. Encoded protein: CASSDQGLALTTNTGELFF. Full variable domain (remainder filled in from reference TRBV25-1 and TRBJ2-2): EADIYQTPRYLVIGTGKKITLECSQTMGHDKMYWYQQDPGMELHLIHYSYGVNSTEKGDLSSESTVSRIRTEHFPLTLESARPSHTSQYLCASSDQGLALTTNTGELFFGEGSRLTVL.

This clonotype was found many times. V and J are TRBV6-5 and TRBJ2-5; either TRBD1 or TRBD2 may supply D (5 bases each). V was shortened by 2 bases and J by 6 bases, with 10 bases between the two germline ends. There are 13 residues in the CDR3. Germline CDR1 MNHEY, CDR2 SVGAGI. CDR3 residues: CASSYQTGQTQYF. CDR3 DNA sequence: TGTGCCAGCAGTTACCAAACGGGGCAGACCCAGTACTTC.

As for this clonotype: Given a much more abundant clone one base away, this may be a read error. Likely a read error: the CDR3 ends without its conserved phenylalanine or tryptophan. V is TRBV11-3 and J is TRBJ2-1, with unresolved D. Trimming pared 0 bases from V and 5 bases from J, leaving 2 bases between. CDR1 is SGHNT and CDR2 is YENEEA in the germline V gene. The CDR3 covers 12 residues. The CDR3 is CASSLDHNEQFV. The CDR3 bases are TGTGCCAGCAGCTTAGACCACAATGAGCAGTTCGTC.

This clonotype was counted only a few times. V usage is TRBV7-9 and J usage is TRBJ2-7; 12 bases are shared with TRBD2. The V and J ends lost 6 bases and 7 bases, in that order; junction bases with no gene match: 16. Germline assignment: CDR1 SEHNR and CDR2 FQNEAQ (reference sequence). The length of the CDR3 is 17 residues. The CDR3 loop is CASSWTSGDITGEEQYF. CDR3 DNA: TGTGCCAGCAGTTGGACTAGCGGGGATATCACCGGGGAAGAGCAGTACTTC.